Given below is one T cell receptor beta chain in context. This may arise from a read error, as a much more abundant clone is one base away. CDR1 is MNHEY, CDR2 SVGAGI, per germline. V lost 4 bases and J lost 2; bases outside the gene matches: 7. The CDR3 has 15 residues. The sample's time point: newly diagnosed GD, antithyroid drugs for less than 3 months. PBMCs provided the RNA from which the TCR library was made. Graves' disease diagnosis was established per American Thyroid Association guidelines. This sample was taken from a study of regulatory T cells in long-lasting Graves disease. Combining iRepertoire HTBI primers with Arm-PCR of CDR3 regions, the authors built TCR beta libraries. TCRdb redid the calling of the multiplex PCR reads with MiXCR, one entry per CDR3 protein. This sample has 400,000 to 550,000 distinct CDR3 sequences, with about 15% found just once. These same data were also listed under a study on T cells in Graves' hyperthyroidism and ophthalmopathy. That report notes: Most thyroid clonotypes with frequency above 0.001 were detected in blood.

Sequences were derived from peripheral blood mononuclear cells (PBMCs), sampled at new diagnosis, from a patient treated with antithyroid drugs. The chain links TRBV6-5 to TRBJ2-5; 7 positions match TRBD1. The TCR was taken from a woman aged 18-29 years with Graves disease. CDR3 loop: CASSLSGTDQETQYF. The CDR3 coding sequence is TGTGCCAGCAGTTTGTCGGGGACAGATCAAGAGACCCAGTACTTC.